In this sample, the clone carrying this TCR beta chain turned up a few times. TCRdb called the 5' RACE reads again in MiXCR, with one record for every CDR3 protein. The table lists roughly 45,000 distinct CDR3 sequences, around 20% of them singletons, with about 3.8% in the top ten. Trimming left V 7 bases short and J 4 bases short, with 12 bases between. This CDR3 comprises 13 residues. Germline CDR1 and CDR2: KGHDR and SFDVKD. Tregs were sorted as CD4+CD25+CD127-/low cells. V is TRBV24-1 and J is TRBJ1-1; D may be TRBD1 (5 bases). The clonotype comes from a female donor with breast cancer. Material for sequencing was Tregs sorted from blood. The CDR3 sequence is CATRGPGTTEAFF. The CDR3 nucleotides are TGTGCCACCAGGGGGCCAGGTACCACTGAAGCTTTCTTT.